What follows describes a single T cell receptor beta chain. This same CDR3 is encoded by further DNA sequences in the sample. This sample was taken from a study of T cell responses to AZD1222 COVID-19 vaccine. V was trimmed by 3 bases and J by 4 bases, leaving 1 base between them. This CDR3 comprises 11 residues. Germline CDR1 MNHEY, CDR2 SMNVEV (reference sequence). Clones were sequenced by immunoSEQ multiplex PCR, and TCRdb holds only the in-frame ones, with some missing. In the table there are about 200,000 clones, approximately 90% of which are singletons. The rearrangement links TRBV27 to TRBJ2-1; D call uncertain. This sample comprised peripheral blood, obtained 28 days after the second AZD1222 dose. This sequence originates from an adult who received the AZD1222 COVID-19 vaccine. The CDR3 spells CASSFYNEQFF. The CDR3 DNA is TGTGCCAGCAGTTTTTACAATGAGCAGTTCTTC.